The 32 T cell receptor beta chains below all came from one sample that was sequenced in a study of blood T cell repertoires in COVID-19. The table came from immunoSEQ multiplex PCR; TCRdb's copy has only in-frame clones and leaves some out. Found here are some 150,000 clones, around 80% of them singletons; the top ten hold over 7.5%. The sample was peripheral blood. The receptors were sampled from a woman aged 70 to 79 with acute or convalescent COVID-19.

J is TRBJ2-7 and V is TRBV28; a possible D gene is TRBD1 (5 bases). V lost 7 bases to trimming and J lost 6 bases, with 10 bases between them. This CDR3 has 11 residues. Per germline, CDR1 MDHEN and CDR2 SYDVKM. CDR3: CASTKGREQYF. In DNA, the CDR3 is TGTGCCAGCACCAAGGGGCGCGAGCAGTACTTC. Looking up the rest from reference TRBV28 and TRBJ2-7 gives the full variable domain: DVKVTQSSRYLVKRTGEKVFLECVQDMDHENMFWYRQDPGLGLRLIYFSYDVKMKEKGDIPEGYSVSREKKERFSLILESASTNQTSMYLCASTKGREQYFGPGTRLTVT.

This chain connects TRBV5-4 to TRBJ1-2; D is possibly TRBD1 (6 bases). Germline CDR1 is SGHNT and CDR2 is YYREEE (reference sequence). Trimming cost V 4 bases and J 8 bases, with 30 bases left between them. The CDR3 length is 18 residues. The CDR3 reads CASSQFQGHASLGVGYTF. The CDR3 coding sequence is TGTGCCAGCAGCCAATTTCAGGGACATGCGTCTCTCGGAGTAGGCTACACCTTC.

CDR3 residues: CASSLGAGGLLQETQYF. CDR3 bases: TGTGCCAGCAGCTTAGGAGCGGGGGGGCTTCTACAAGAGACCCAGTACTTC. The chain combines TRBV7-2 with TRBJ2-5; TRBD2 aligns across 10 bases. Germline V lookup: CDR1 SGHTA, CDR2 FQGNSA. The CDR3 runs to 17 residues. V lost 1 base, J lost 2 bases, and 7 bases stayed unmatched.

This chain links TRBV6-1 with TRBJ1-4; no firm D call. CDR3 length equals 14 residues. V dropped 1 base and J dropped 4 bases, with 7 bases sitting between them. Per the germline V gene, CDR1 is MNHNS and CDR2 is SASEGT. This chain's CDR3 is CASSEGSLNEKLFF. The CDR3 nucleotides read TGTGCCAGCAGTGAAGGCAGTCTTAATGAAAAACTGTTTTTT.

The rearrangement links TRBV7-9 to TRBJ2-1, with D perhaps matching TRBD1 (5 bases). Germline CDR1 reads SEHNR; CDR2 reads FQNEAQ (reference sequence). V lost 1 base, J lost 2 bases, and 6 bases lay in between. The CDR3 runs to 14 residues. Here the CDR3 reads CASSLDRTYNEQFF. The CDR3 DNA follows: TGTGCCAGCAGCTTAGACAGGACCTACAATGAGCAGTTCTTC.

The gene calls are TRBV11-2 and TRBJ2-1; D ambiguous. This CDR3 has 12 amino acids. Per the germline V gene, CDR1 is SGHAT and CDR2 is FQNNGV. Trimming cost V 3 bases and J 4 bases, with 4 bases left between them. The CDR3 bases are TGTGCCAGCAGCTTCCCGTACAATGAGCAGTTCTTC. Protein product: CASSFPYNEQFF.

V and J are TRBV14 and TRBJ2-2; D is perhaps TRBD2 (6 bases). The ends were cut back, 4 bases at V and 7 bases at J, with 13 bases in the middle. CDR3 length: 14 residues. Germline V lookup: CDR1 SGHDN, CDR2 FVKESK. CDR3 in amino acids: CASSPGGYNGELFF. The CDR3 DNA reads TGTGCCAGCAGCCCTGGGGGGTATAACGGGGAGCTGTTTTTT.

V usage is TRBV15 and J usage is TRBJ1-6; the match to TRBD1 covers 7 bases. With 5 bases clipped from V and 3 bases from J, the junction kept 4 bases outside the gene matches. The CDR3 sequence is 15 residues long. Germline assignment: CDR1 LNHNV and CDR2 YYDKDF (reference sequence). CDR3 sequence (DNA): TGTGCCACCAGCCCCCGGACAGGCTATAATTCACCCCTCCACTTT. Its translation is CATSPRTGYNSPLHF.

The CDR3 region has the DNA TGTGCCAGCAGTTTAACCCCGCCAGGGGGCGAACAGCCCCAGCATTTT. The encoded protein is CASSLTPPGGEQPQHF. The gene calls are TRBV28 and TRBJ1-5; 8 bases agree with TRBD1. Trimming at V came to 2 bases and at J to 7 bases, leaving 10 bases not matched to a gene. Germline values: CDR1 MDHEN, CDR2 SYDVKM. The CDR3 runs to 16 residues. Filled out from reference TRBV28 and TRBJ1-5, the complete variable domain reads DVKVTQSSRYLVKRTGEKVFLECVQDMDHENMFWYRQDPGLGLRLIYFSYDVKMKEKGDIPEGYSVSREKKERFSLILESASTNQTSMYLCASSLTPPGGEQPQHFGDGTRLSIL.

This chain joins TRBV15 and TRBJ1-5, with TRBD1 identical over 8 bases. CDR1 and CDR2 from the germline V gene are LNHNV and YYDKDF (reference sequence). Germline trimming cut 0 bases from V and 6 bases from J; bases unmatched to any gene: 7. CDR3 length: 16 residues. CDR3 loop: CATSREDRDWSQPQHF. The CDR3 DNA is TGTGCCACCAGCAGAGAGGACAGGGACTGGAGTCAGCCCCAGCATTTT.

V gene TRBV7-2 combines with J gene TRBJ1-1; no reliable D call. The length of the CDR3 is 13 residues. Germline CDR1 and CDR2: SGHTA and FQGNSA. V lost 1 base and J 3 bases, leaving 6 bases between the germline ends. In nucleotides, the CDR3 is TGTGCCAGCAGCTTAGTAGGAGACACTGAAGCTTTCTTT. Protein product: CASSLVGDTEAFF.

The DNA for the CDR3 is TGTGCCAGCTCACCACCGATAACGTGGACTAGCGGGGGATTGGGTGAGCAGTTCTTC. This codes for CASSPPITWTSGGLGEQFF. The gene calls are TRBV18 and TRBJ2-1, with 13 bases aligning to TRBD2. Per germline, CDR1 KGHSH and CDR2 LQKENI. J was trimmed by 9 bases and V by 0 bases; bases with no gene match: 14. The CDR3 totals 19 residues.

This clone was observed a few times. The CDR3 spells CASSPMELNTEAFF. The DNA for the CDR3 is TGTGCCAGCTCACCGATGGAGTTGAACACTGAAGCTTTCTTT. The chain recombines TRBV18 with TRBJ1-1; D gene ambiguous. CDR3 size: 14 residues. Trimming removed 3 bases from V and 0 bases from J, with 8 bases in between. The V gene's germline CDR1 is KGHSH and CDR2 LQKENI.

The CDR3 DNA sequence: TGTGCCAGCAGCCAAGTAGGTCTAGCCTACTCTGGAAACACCATATATTTT. As protein: CASSQVGLAYSGNTIYF. The chain uses TRBV3-1 (or the pseudogene TRBV3-2) and TRBJ1-3; D is uncertain. Trimming removed 1 base from V and 0 bases from J, with 13 bases in between. Germline loops: CDR1 LGHDT, CDR2 YNNKEL (reference sequence). The CDR3 has 17 amino acids.

The genes are TRBV28 and TRBJ1-3, with D perhaps TRBD1 (6 bases). Looked up from germline, CDR1 is MDHEN and CDR2 is SYDVKM. This CDR3 has 15 residues. The germline V and J ends were trimmed by 6 bases and 0 bases, with 12 bases remaining between them. CDR3 DNA: TGTGCCAGCAGGAAAACAGGGCTCTCTGGAAACACCATATATTTT. Translation: CASRKTGLSGNTIYF. The whole variable domain, remainder taken from reference TRBV28 and TRBJ1-3, is DVKVTQSSRYLVKRTGEKVFLECVQDMDHENMFWYRQDPGLGLRLIYFSYDVKMKEKGDIPEGYSVSREKKERFSLILESASTNQTSMYLCASRKTGLSGNTIYFGEGSWLTVV.

The chain couples TRBV6-1 to TRBJ2-7; TRBD2 agrees at 7 bases. The germline gives CDR1 MNHNS, CDR2 SASEGT. This CDR3 spans 16 amino acids. V lost 2 bases and J lost 2; bases outside the gene matches: 9. DNA for the CDR3: TGTGCCAGCAGTGAAAGTGGGGGAGGGCAGACCTACGAGCAGTACTTC. Encoded protein: CASSESGGGQTYEQYF.

The chain employs TRBV7-9 and TRBJ2-5, with D possibly matching TRBD2 (5 bases). The CDR3 has 13 amino acids. Trimming took off 1 base at V and 4 bases at J, with 7 bases between the two ends. Germline V gives CDR1 SEHNR, CDR2 FQNEAQ (reference sequence). CDR3 coding DNA: TGTGCCAGCAGCTTAGATGCGGGAGAGACCCAGTACTTC. Protein product: CASSLDAGETQYF.

The V gene is TRBV29-1, the J gene TRBJ2-1, with a weak D call TRBD2 (5 bases). CDR3 size: 14 residues. CDR1 is SQVTM and CDR2 is ANQGSEA in the germline V gene. V was shortened by 4 bases and J by 8 bases, with 18 bases between the two germline ends. The CDR3 here is CSVGFGGSGHEQFF. As DNA, the CDR3 is TGCAGCGTTGGTTTCGGCGGGTCCGGTCATGAGCAGTTCTTC.

This clone showed up just once. The chain links TRBV6-6 to TRBJ2-2; possible D gene TRBD1, 5 bases. V was trimmed by 8 bases and J by 9 bases, leaving 13 bases between them. This CDR3 is 12 amino acids long. Germline CDR1 reads MNHNY; CDR2 reads SVGAGI (reference sequence). The CDR3 DNA reads TGTGCCAGCGGAACCCAGGGTTGGGAGCTGTTTTTT. This codes for CASGTQGWELFF.

CDR3 sequence (DNA): TGTGCCAGCAGCTTGGAACACGGAACGGCGGGTATTCGTGAAAAACTGTTTTTT. This codes for CASSLEHGTAGIREKLFF. V gene TRBV5-4 combines with J gene TRBJ1-4, with D hard to call. V lost 0 bases and J lost 7, with 22 bases in between. From germline, CDR1 is SGHNT and CDR2 YYREEE (reference sequence). The CDR3 has 18 amino acids.

The rearrangement uses TRBV5-1 and TRBJ2-1; 11 positions agree with TRBD2. CDR3 length: 17 residues. The V gene's germline CDR1 is SGHRS and CDR2 YFSETQ. Losses at the gene ends were 0 bases for V and 1 base for J; bases not matched to a gene: 3. CDR3 region: CASSLGLAGGSYNEQFF. Written as DNA, the CDR3 is TGCGCCAGCAGCTTGGGGCTAGCGGGAGGATCCTACAATGAGCAGTTCTTC.

The chain links TRBV4-1 to TRBJ2-3; 14 nucleotides match TRBD2. Losses at the gene ends were 3 bases for V and 7 bases for J; bases not matched to a gene: 9. In germline, CDR1 is MGHRA, CDR2 YSYEKL. The CDR3 covers 17 residues. This chain's CDR3 is CASSHPVTSGGANTQYF. In nucleotides, the CDR3 is TGCGCCAGCAGCCACCCGGTGACTAGCGGGGGGGCAAATACGCAGTATTTT.

The rearrangement joins TRBV12-3 or TRBV12-4 to TRBJ1-2; perhaps TRBD1 as D (5 bases). Trimming took off 0 bases at V and 8 bases at J, with 10 bases between the two ends. The CDR3 extends over 13 amino acids. The chain's CDR3 is CASSLATQGGYTF. Written as DNA, the CDR3 is TGTGCCAGCAGTTTAGCGACCCAGGGAGGCTACACCTTC.

The gene calls are TRBV21-1 and TRBJ2-1; TRBD1 was called by the table and not checked on the DNA. TRBV21-1 is termed a pseudogene. This CDR3 spans 18 amino acids. The DNA of the CDR3 is TGTGCCAGCAGCAAAAGGGAAGGCAGGGGGCTTGACGGCAATGAGCAGTTCTTC. This sequence encodes CASSKREGRGLDGNEQFF.

This clone has only a few counts. The chain uses TRBV5-4 and TRBJ1-2; 8 positions match TRBD1. V trimming: 5 bases; J trimming: 5 bases; junction bases outside the gene matches: 17. The CDR3 runs 17 residues. Germline V CDR1 and CDR2: SGHNT, YYREEE (reference sequence). The chain's CDR3 is CASRRDRGSLLHYGYTF. The CDR3 DNA reads TGTGCCAGCAGACGAGACAGGGGATCCCTCCTACATTATGGCTACACCTTC.

The chain employs TRBV7-2 and TRBJ2-7, with 14 bases matching TRBD2. Trimming at V came to 5 bases and at J to 0 bases, leaving 9 bases not matched to a gene. The germline gives CDR1 SGHTA, CDR2 FQGNSA. CDR3 size: 18 residues. CDR3 loop: CASSPGTSGGFSSYEQYF. CDR3 nucleotides: TGTGCCAGCAGCCCTGGGACTAGCGGGGGTTTTAGCTCCTACGAGCAGTACTTC.

The chain couples TRBV29-1 to TRBJ2-5; unclear D gene. The V and J ends lost 4 bases and 2 bases respectively, with 8 bases between them. CDR3 size: 12 residues. Germline V CDR1 and CDR2: SQVTM, ANQGSEA. The CDR3 here is CSVGRLQETQYF. The CDR3 DNA reads as TGCAGCGTTGGTAGACTTCAAGAGACCCAGTACTTC.

The chain carries TRBV19 and TRBJ1-2; D is uncertain. Germline V gene lookup returns CDR1 LNHDA and CDR2 SQIVND (reference sequence). V lost 7 bases and J 4 bases, leaving 19 bases between the germline ends. The CDR3 spans 15 residues. The CDR3 nucleotides are TGTGCCAGTAAGATTATGGCAGGCCAGACCTATGGCTACACCTTC. Translation: CASKIMAGQTYGYTF. Together with reference TRBV19 and TRBJ1-2, the CDR3 gives the full variable domain: DGGITQSPKYLFRKEGQNVTLSCEQNLNHDAMYWYRQDPGQGLRLIYYSQIVNDFQKGDIAEGYSVSREKKESFPLTVTSAQKNPTAFYLCASKIMAGQTYGYTFGSGTRLTVV.

The rearrangement links TRBV5-1 to TRBJ1-2; TRBD1 aligns across 8 bases. This CDR3 region has 14 residues. The germline gives CDR1 SGHRS, CDR2 YFSETQ. J was trimmed by 3 bases and V by 4 bases; bases with no gene match: 5. CDR3 nucleotides: TGCGCCAGCAGCAAGTTACAGGGGGACTATGGCTACACCTTC. Amino acids: CASSKLQGDYGYTF.

This clone occurred many times. This sequence joins TRBV4-2 and TRBJ1-1; a possible D gene is TRBD1 (5 bases). Germline values: CDR1 LGHNA, CDR2 YNFKEQ. Trimming pared 1 base from V and 4 bases from J, leaving 10 bases between. CDR3 length: 14 residues. The DNA of the CDR3 is TGTGCCAGCAGCCAAGGCCCTAGGGGCACTGAAGCTTTCTTT. Its protein product is CASSQGPRGTEAFF.

The V gene is TRBV18, the J gene TRBJ1-4; possible D gene TRBD1, 5 bases. This CDR3 is 15 amino acids long. The ends were cut back, 2 bases at V and 8 bases at J, with 15 bases in the middle. CDR1 is KGHSH, CDR2 LQKENI, per germline. The CDR3 nucleotides read TGTGCCAGCTCACCAGGGCAGGGTGAGAAGGAAAAACTGTTTTTT. Its translation is CASSPGQGEKEKLFF.

About this clone: Other DNA sequences in this sample translate to the same CDR3. This sequence joins TRBV6-5 and TRBJ1-5; no reliable D call. The V gene's germline CDR1 is MNHEY and CDR2 SVGAGI. The CDR3 contains 14 residues. Trimming left V 0 bases short and J 2 bases short, with 5 bases between. CDR3 DNA: TGTGCCAGCAGTTACTCGGGCGGCAATCAGCCCCAGCATTTT. Translating gives CASSYSGGNQPQHF.